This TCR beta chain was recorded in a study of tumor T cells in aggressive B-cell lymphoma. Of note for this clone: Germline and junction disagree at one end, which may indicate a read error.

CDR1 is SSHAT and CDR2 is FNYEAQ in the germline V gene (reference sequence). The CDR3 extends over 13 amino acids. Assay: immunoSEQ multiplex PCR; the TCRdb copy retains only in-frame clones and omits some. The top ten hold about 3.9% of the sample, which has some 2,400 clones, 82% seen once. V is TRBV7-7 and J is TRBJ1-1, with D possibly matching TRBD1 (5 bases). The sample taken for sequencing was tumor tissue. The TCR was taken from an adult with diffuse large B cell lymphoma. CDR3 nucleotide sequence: TGTGCTAGCAGCCCCTACCGGGGGGAGGGAGCTTTCTTT. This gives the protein CASSPYRGEGAFF.